This passage covers 20 T cell receptor beta chains from one sample sequenced in a study of T cells in Graves' hyperthyroidism and ophthalmopathy. What was amplified from RNA transcripts were TCR beta CDR3 regions. The HTBI set primed first-round TCR CDR3 RT-PCR. TCRdb ran MiXCR on the multiplex PCR reads and lists one entry per CDR3 protein. The sample consists of roughly 580,000 distinct CDR3 sequences, around 13% of them appearing once. Sequenced input: blood. These receptors came from a woman aged 25 to 45 with Graves' hyperthyroidism that later progressed to Graves' ophthalmopathy.

This clonotype was recorded once. The chain uses TRBV24-1 and TRBJ2-5; weak D call: TRBD2 (5 bases). The CDR3 is made up of 16 amino acids. V was clipped by 2 bases and J by 5 bases, with 17 bases between them. CDR1 is KGHDR and CDR2 is SFDVKD in the germline V gene. The CDR3 DNA is TGTGCCACCAGTGATTCGGTCGGCCGGGGTGGGGAGACCCAGTACTTC. Its protein is CATSDSVGRGGETQYF.

V and J are TRBV4-1 and TRBJ2-1; 9 bases line up with TRBD2. Germline V lookup: CDR1 MGHRA, CDR2 YSYEKL. This CDR3 spans 15 amino acids. J lost 8 bases, V lost 5 bases, and 10 bases had no gene match. Here the CDR3 reads CASSASGARRDEQFF. The CDR3 DNA reads TGCGCCAGCAGCGCTAGCGGGGCCCGGCGCGATGAGCAGTTCTTC.

This clonotype has just a few counts. This chain uses TRBV6-6 with TRBJ1-5; D is ambiguous. The length of the CDR3 is 18 residues. Trimming took 2 bases from V and 1 from J, leaving 18 bases between them. The germline gives CDR1 MNHNY, CDR2 SVGAGI (reference sequence). CDR3 region: CASSYRAGGVGSNQPQHF. The CDR3 DNA follows: TGTGCCAGCAGTTACCGGGCAGGTGGGGTGGGGAGCAATCAGCCCCAGCATTTT.

The chain employs TRBV5-1 and TRBJ2-3; D may be TRBD1 (5 bases). Germline V gene data show CDR1 as SGHRS and CDR2 as YFSETQ. V lost 0 bases to trimming and J lost 4 bases, with 15 bases between them. This CDR3 is built from 16 residues. Here the CDR3 reads CASSLAGQGIPDTQYF. CDR3 DNA sequence: TGCGCCAGCAGCTTGGCGGGCCAGGGAATTCCAGATACGCAGTATTTT.

The chain has TRBV19 and TRBJ2-3; TRBD1 matches 10 bases. The V and J ends lost 7 bases and 5 bases, in that order; junction bases with no gene match: 9. The CDR3 has 15 residues. The germline V gene encodes CDR1 LNHDA and CDR2 SQIVND (reference sequence). The CDR3 loop reads CASKMLGTGVDTQYF. The DNA of the CDR3 is TGTGCCAGTAAGATGCTCGGGACAGGGGTAGATACGCAGTATTTT.

This CDR3 reads CASSRPLGGLGTEAFF. The CDR3 DNA follows: TGCGCCAGCAGCCGCCCCCTCGGGGGATTGGGCACTGAAGCTTTCTTT. The rearrangement links TRBV4-1 to TRBJ1-1; a possible D gene is TRBD1 (5 bases). CDR3 length equals 16 residues. In germline, CDR1 is MGHRA, CDR2 YSYEKL. Trimming cost V 4 bases and J 4 bases, with 19 bases left between them.

This clonotype was picked up a small number of times. V and J are TRBV6-9 and TRBJ2-7, with TRBD1 matching over 8 bases. Germline CDR1 is MNHGY and CDR2 is SVAAGI. CDR3 length: 15 amino acids. With V trimmed by 3 bases and J by 1 base, 5 bases remained unmatched. CDR3: CASSYIGQGSYEQYF. The CDR3 DNA is TGTGCCAGCAGTTACATAGGACAGGGATCCTACGAGCAGTACTTC.

This clonotype was seen at least ten times. A much larger clone lies a single base off, so this may be a read error. The chain employs TRBV28 and TRBJ1-1, with a possible D match to TRBD1 (6 bases). Germline values: CDR1 MDHEN, CDR2 SYDVKM. The germline V and J ends were trimmed by 6 bases and 1 base, with 9 bases remaining between them. The CDR3 extends over 13 amino acids. DNA of the CDR3: TGTGCCAGCAGACCGGGACAGAACACTGAAGCTTTCTTT. It encodes CASRPGQNTEAFF.

This clonotype was counted at least ten times. J is TRBJ2-5 and V is TRBV6-1, with 9 bases aligning to TRBD2. Losses at the gene ends were 1 base for V and 1 base for J; bases not matched to a gene: 13. CDR1 is MNHNS and CDR2 is SASEGT in the germline V gene. The length of the CDR3 is 19 residues. The CDR3 bases are TGTGCCAGCAGTGAAGGTCGCTCTAGCGGGATAGGGAGCCAAGAGACCCAGTACTTC. The encoded protein is CASSEGRSSGIGSQETQYF.

A few counts support this clonotype. The chain's CDR3 is CASSAPRGATNEKLFF. The CDR3 DNA is TGTGCCAGCAGTGCGCCAAGGGGGGCAACTAATGAAAAACTGTTTTTT. This rearrangement joins TRBV28 to TRBJ1-4; possible D gene TRBD1, 6 bases. V shed 5 bases and J shed 0 bases, with 13 bases lying between them. CDR3 length: 16 residues. Germline values: CDR1 MDHEN, CDR2 SYDVKM.

This clonotype was seen ten or more times. The chain is built from TRBV6-1 and TRBJ1-2; 7 bases are a match to TRBD1. Germline V gives CDR1 MNHNS, CDR2 SASEGT. This CDR3 has 14 amino acids. The V and J ends lost 1 base and 7 bases, in that order; junction bases with no gene match: 6. CDR3 nucleotides: TGTGCCAGCAGTGAAGTCCAGGGGGTTAGTGGCTACACCTTC. Residues: CASSEVQGVSGYTF.

This clonotype was seen a handful of times. The CDR3 DNA sequence: TGCAGTGCTAGGAGCTCAGGCGGGGAGCTGTTTTTT. The encoded protein is CSARSSGGELFF. The genes are TRBV20-1 and TRBJ2-2, with unresolved D. V shed 3 bases and J shed 7 bases, with 9 bases lying between them. The length of the CDR3 is 12 residues. Germline V gene data show CDR1 as DFQATT and CDR2 as SNEGSKA (reference sequence).

This clonotype appeared many times. This chain joins TRBV15 and TRBJ2-5, with TRBD1 as a possible D gene (6 bases). This CDR3 spans 13 amino acids. In germline, CDR1 is LNHNV, CDR2 YYDKDF (reference sequence). The V and J ends lost 1 base and 5 bases respectively, with 8 bases between them. CDR3 nucleotides: TGTGCCACCAGCAGAGGACAGGTCGAGACCCAGTACTTC. As protein: CATSRGQVETQYF. The whole variable domain, filled in from reference TRBV15 and TRBJ2-5, reads DAMVIQNPRYQVTQFGKPVTLSCSQTLNHNVMYWYQQKSSQAPKLLFHYYDKDFNNEADTPDNFQSRRPNTSFCFLDIRSPGLGDTAMYLCATSRGQVETQYFGPGTRLLVL.

This clonotype was recorded at least ten times. J is TRBJ2-5 and V is TRBV12-3 or TRBV12-4; D uncertain. This CDR3 is 16 amino acids long. V was pared by 1 base and J by 1 base, with 13 bases between. The CDR3 DNA reads TGTGCCAGCAGTTTAGGACTCAGACGGGCCCAAGAGACCCAGTACTTC. Encoded protein: CASSLGLRRAQETQYF.

This clonotype was counted a few times. The V gene is TRBV7-8, the J gene TRBJ1-3; weak D call: TRBD1 (5 bases). Germline values: CDR1 SGHVS, CDR2 FQNEAQ. The CDR3 is 16 amino acids. Trimming cost V 4 bases and J 0 bases, with 13 bases left between them. DNA of the CDR3: TGTGCCAGCAGCTCGCCGACAGACCTCTCTGGAAACACCATATATTTT. Protein product: CASSSPTDLSGNTIYF.

The rearrangement joins TRBV5-1 to TRBJ1-1; 9 nucleotides align to TRBD1. The CDR3 runs to 15 residues. Germline values: CDR1 SGHRS, CDR2 YFSETQ. The V and J ends lost 0 bases and 5 bases, in that order; junction bases with no gene match: 5. CDR3 sequence: CASSLDWDRATEAFF. The DNA for the CDR3 is TGCGCCAGCAGCTTGGACTGGGACAGGGCAACTGAAGCTTTCTTT.

This clonotype was recorded many times. The chain recombines TRBV12-3 or TRBV12-4 with TRBJ1-6; the match to TRBD1 covers 9 bases. The CDR3 length is 13 residues. Germline trimming cut 5 bases from V and 9 bases from J; bases unmatched to any gene: 2. The CDR3 here is CASSTGGPSPLHF. DNA of the CDR3: TGTGCCAGCAGTACAGGGGGCCCTTCACCCCTCCACTTT.

On this clonotype: At one end the junction does not follow the germline gene, possibly because of a read error. The J gene is TRBJ1-1, the V gene TRBV7-3, with 7 nucleotides matching TRBD1. The CDR3 covers 14 residues. From germline, CDR1 is SGHTA and CDR2 FQGTGA. As DNA, the CDR3 is TGTGCCAGCAACTTAGAAGGGACAGTCACTGAAGCTTTCTTT. This codes for CASNLEGTVTEAFF. Drawing the rest from reference TRBV7-3 and TRBJ1-1, the complete variable domain is GAGVSQTPSNKVTEKGKYVELRCDPISGHTALYWYRQSLGQGPEFLIYFQGTGAADDSGLPNDRFFAVRPEGSVSTLKIQRTERGDSAVYLCASNLEGTVTEAFFGQGTRLTVV.

Comments on this clonotype: A read error may explain this, as a much larger clone is one base away. V is TRBV12-3 or TRBV12-4 and J is TRBJ1-2, with TRBD1 as a possible D gene (5 bases). Trimming took off 3 bases at V and 5 bases at J, with 16 bases between the two ends. The CDR3 runs 15 residues. The CDR3 loop reads CASSFPLGHPYGYTF. CDR3 sequence (DNA): TGTGCCAGCAGTTTTCCCCTGGGGCATCCTTATGGCTACACCTTC.

This clonotype was counted a few times. This sequence joins TRBV30 and TRBJ1-5; 7 positions match TRBD1. CDR1 and CDR2 from the germline V gene are GTSNPN and SVGIG (reference sequence). The CDR3 runs to 13 residues. V trimming: 6 bases; J trimming: 5 bases; junction bases outside the gene matches: 7. CDR3 amino acids: CACSGGQDQPQHF. In DNA form, the CDR3 reads TGTGCCTGTTCAGGGGGTCAAGATCAGCCCCAGCATTTT.